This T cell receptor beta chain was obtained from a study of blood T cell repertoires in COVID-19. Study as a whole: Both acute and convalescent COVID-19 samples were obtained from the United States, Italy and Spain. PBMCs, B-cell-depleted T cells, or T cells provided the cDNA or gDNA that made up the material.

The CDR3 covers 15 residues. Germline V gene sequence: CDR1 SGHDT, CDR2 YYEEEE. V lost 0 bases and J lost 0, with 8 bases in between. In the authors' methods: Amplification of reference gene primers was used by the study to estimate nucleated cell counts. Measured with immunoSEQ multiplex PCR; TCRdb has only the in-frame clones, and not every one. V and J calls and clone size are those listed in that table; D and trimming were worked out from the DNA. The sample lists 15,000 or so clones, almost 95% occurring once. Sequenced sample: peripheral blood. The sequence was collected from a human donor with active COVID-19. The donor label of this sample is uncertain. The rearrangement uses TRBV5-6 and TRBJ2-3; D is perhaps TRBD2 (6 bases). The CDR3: CASSLVGTSTDTQYF. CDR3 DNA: TGTGCCAGCAGCTTGGTAGGGACTAGCACAGATACGCAGTATTTT.